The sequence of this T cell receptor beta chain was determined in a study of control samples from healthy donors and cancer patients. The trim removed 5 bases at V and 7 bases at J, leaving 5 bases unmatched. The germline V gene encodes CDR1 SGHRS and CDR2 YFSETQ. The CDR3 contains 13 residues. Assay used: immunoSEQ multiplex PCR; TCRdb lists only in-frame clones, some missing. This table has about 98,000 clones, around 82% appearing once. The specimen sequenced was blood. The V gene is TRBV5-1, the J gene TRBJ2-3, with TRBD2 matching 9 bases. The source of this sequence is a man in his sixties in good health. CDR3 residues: CASSAGGSHTQYF. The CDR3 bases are TGCGCCAGCAGTGCGGGGGGGTCTCATACGCAGTATTTT.